One and the same sample provided the 13 T cell receptor beta chains below, sequenced in a study of blood T cell repertoires in COVID-19. This table comes from immunoSEQ multiplex PCR, and its TCRdb copy is limited to in-frame clones, with some not included. Among about 200,000 clones listed, about 88% were seen once. Sequenced material: peripheral blood. Receptors originate from a woman aged 80 or older with acute or convalescent COVID-19.

The J gene is TRBJ1-1, the V gene TRBV10-3; 9 bases are shared with TRBD1. CDR3 length: 16 residues. CDR1 is ENHRY and CDR2 is SYGVKD in the germline V gene. V was clipped by 8 bases and J by 4 bases; unmatched bases: 14. CDR3 in DNA: TGTGCCATCTCCTGGACAGGGGCGAAACTGGGCACTGAAGCTTTCTTT. Amino acids: CAISWTGAKLGTEAFF.

This clone showed up just once. The gene calls are TRBV27 and TRBJ2-7; a weak D match, TRBD2 (6 bases). CDR3 size: 15 residues. The germline V and J ends were trimmed by 6 bases and 7 bases, with 22 bases remaining between them. Germline loops: CDR1 MNHEY, CDR2 SMNVEV (reference sequence). The CDR3 DNA sequence: TGTGCCAGCAGGTCTCCGGGAGTGGGGCTCGGGGAGCAGTACTTC. Translated: CASRSPGVGLGEQYF.

CDR3 residues: CASSDRDRGELFF. The DNA of the CDR3 is TGTGCCAGCAGTGACCGGGACAGGGGTGAACTGTTTTTT. The J gene is TRBJ1-4, the V gene TRBV6-1; 10 nucleotides agree with TRBD1. The CDR3 sequence is 13 residues long. Germline V lookup: CDR1 MNHNS, CDR2 SASEGT. Unmatched junction bases numbered 4, after V lost 3 bases and J lost 12 bases.

This clone came up once. The J gene is TRBJ2-4, the V gene TRBV21-1; TRBD1 is the table's D call and was not checked against the DNA. TRBV21-1 is a known pseudogene. The CDR3 runs 18 residues. For the CDR3, the DNA is TGTGCCAGCAGCCTCCCCTTCGGGACACCCGGAGCCAAAAACATTCAGTACTTC. Protein: CASSLPFGTPGAKNIQYF.

The chain carries TRBV5-1 and TRBJ1-4; possible D gene TRBD1, 5 bases. V lost 2 bases and J 0 bases, leaving 11 bases between the germline ends. Germline V lookup: CDR1 SGHRS, CDR2 YFSETQ. The CDR3 length is 16 residues. DNA of the CDR3: TGCGCCAGCAGCTTAACAGGAGATGCAACTAATGAAAAACTGTTTTTT. It is translated as CASSLTGDATNEKLFF. The whole variable domain, filled in from reference TRBV5-1 and TRBJ1-4, reads KAGVTQTPRYLIKTRGQQVTLSCSPISGHRSVSWYQQTPGQGLQFLFEYFSETQRNKGNFPGRFSGRQFSNSRSEMNVSTLELGDSALYLCASSLTGDATNEKLFFGSGTQLSVL.

This chain links TRBV19 with TRBJ2-7; 9 nucleotides line up with TRBD1. Losses at the gene ends were 5 bases for V and 4 bases for J; bases not matched to a gene: 9. Germline-derived CDR1 and CDR2 are LNHDA and SQIVND (reference sequence). The CDR3 length is 15 residues. CDR3 residues: CASSSHRGLGYEQYF. The CDR3 DNA sequence: TGTGCCAGTAGTTCACACAGGGGGCTTGGTTACGAGCAGTACTTC.

The chain employs TRBV7-9 and TRBJ2-5; 7 positions agree with TRBD2. Germline V gives CDR1 SEHNR, CDR2 FQNEAQ (reference sequence). The trim removed 1 base at V and 5 bases at J, leaving 4 bases unmatched. This CDR3 spans 14 amino acids. The CDR3 loop reads CASSLVVGGETQYF. The CDR3 DNA is TGTGCCAGCAGCTTAGTGGTCGGGGGGGAGACCCAGTACTTC.

This clone has only one observation. The J gene is TRBJ1-6, the V gene TRBV6-5; the D is unclear. V was cut by 6 bases and J by 0 bases, with 3 bases left in between. The CDR3 runs 13 residues. CDR1 is MNHEY, CDR2 SVGAGI, per germline. The CDR3 is CASSLSYNSPLHF. DNA of the CDR3: TGTGCCAGCAGCCTCTCCTATAATTCACCCCTCCACTTT.

The J gene is TRBJ1-1, the V gene TRBV6-5; D unclear. The CDR3 is 13 residues long. V lost 7 bases, J lost 0 bases, and 9 bases lay in between. Germline V gives CDR1 MNHEY, CDR2 SVGAGI. The CDR3 nucleotides read TGTGCCAGCAAAATGCAGGTGAACACTGAAGCTTTCTTT. Translation: CASKMQVNTEAFF.

The chain has TRBV6-2 or TRBV6-3 and TRBJ2-3, with 10 bases that match TRBD2. The CDR3 runs 15 residues. Germline values: CDR1 MNHEY, CDR2 SVGEGT. Trimming at V came to 5 bases and at J to 3 bases, leaving 5 bases not matched to a gene. The CDR3 here is CASSLQREGTDTQYF. The CDR3 DNA sequence: TGTGCCAGCAGTCTACAGCGGGAGGGGACAGATACGCAGTATTTT.

V usage is TRBV5-1 and J usage is TRBJ1-6; TRBD1 is a possible D gene (6 bases). The germline V and J ends were trimmed by 3 bases and 9 bases, with 16 bases remaining between them. The CDR3 contains 15 residues. CDR1 is SGHRS and CDR2 is YFSETQ in the germline V gene. Here the CDR3 reads CASSSQGPGSSPLHF. Here the CDR3 DNA reads TGCGCCAGCAGCTCACAGGGACCAGGGAGTTCACCCCTCCACTTT. The variable domain in full, with the rest retrieved from reference TRBV5-1 and TRBJ1-6, is KAGVTQTPRYLIKTRGQQVTLSCSPISGHRSVSWYQQTPGQGLQFLFEYFSETQRNKGNFPGRFSGRQFSNSRSEMNVSTLELGDSALYLCASSSQGPGSSPLHFGNGTRLTVT.

The gene calls are TRBV11-2 and TRBJ2-1; TRBD2 might be the D (5 bases). Trimming cost V 4 bases and J 0 bases, with 10 bases left between them. CDR1 SGHAT and CDR2 FQNNGV come from the germline V gene. CDR3 length: 15 residues. The CDR3 nucleotides are TGTGCCAGCAGCTGGACTGAGAGCTCCTACAATGAGCAGTTCTTC. It specifies CASSWTESSYNEQFF.

The V call is TRBV6-5, the J call TRBJ2-5; TRBD2 might be the D (6 bases). Germline lookup yields CDR1 MNHEY and CDR2 SVGAGI. The CDR3 is made up of 13 amino acids. Trimming shortened V by 6 bases and J by 4 bases, and 12 bases separated the two germline ends. The CDR3 loop reads CASSQPGLETQYF. The CDR3 DNA reads TGTGCCAGCAGCCAACCGGGACTAGAGACCCAGTACTTC.